This T cell receptor (beta chain) was identified in a study of graft-versus-host responses after intestinal transplantation. Using immunoSEQ multiplex PCR, the repertoire was profiled, and TCRdb retains in-frame clones only, with some absent. The sample yields over 75,000 clones, 88% seen once. This CDR3 is 14 amino acids long. Trimming pared 3 bases from V and 5 bases from J, leaving 12 bases between. Germline assignment: CDR1 SGHTA and CDR2 FQGNSA. This clone was seen once. Antigen: not known. This sample comprised unstimulated CD4+ T cells sorted from spleen or lymph node cells, obtained before transplant. The V and J genes are TRBV7-2 and TRBJ2-3, with unresolved D. This TCR was sampled from a human donor who was the organ donor for an intestinal transplant. The CDR3 DNA sequence: TGTGCCAGCAGCTTTTGGCCCCTCCGAGATACGCAGTATTTT. Translating gives CASSFWPLRDTQYF.